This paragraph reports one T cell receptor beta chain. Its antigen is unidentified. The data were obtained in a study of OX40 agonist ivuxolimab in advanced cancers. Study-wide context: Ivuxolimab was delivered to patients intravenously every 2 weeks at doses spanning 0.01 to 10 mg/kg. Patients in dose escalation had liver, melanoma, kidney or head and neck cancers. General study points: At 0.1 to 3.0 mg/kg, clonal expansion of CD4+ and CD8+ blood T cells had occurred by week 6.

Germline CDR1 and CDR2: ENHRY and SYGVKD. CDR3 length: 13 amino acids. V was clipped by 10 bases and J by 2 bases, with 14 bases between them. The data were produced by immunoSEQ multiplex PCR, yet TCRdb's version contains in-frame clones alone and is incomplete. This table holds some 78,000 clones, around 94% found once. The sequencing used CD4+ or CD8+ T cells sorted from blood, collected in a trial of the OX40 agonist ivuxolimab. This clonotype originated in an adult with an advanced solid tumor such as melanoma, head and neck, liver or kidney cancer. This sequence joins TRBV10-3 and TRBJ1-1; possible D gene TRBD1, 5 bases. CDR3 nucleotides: TGTGCCAACGCCATCGACAGCAACACTGAAGCTTTCTTT. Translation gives CANAIDSNTEAFF.